These T cell receptor beta chains were read from a single sample in a study of shared clonotypes between healthy human individuals. Assay: immunoSEQ multiplex PCR; the TCRdb copy retains only in-frame clones and omits some. The repertoire holds about 600,000 clones, about 97% seen once, with 0.045% to 0.06% in the top ten. Sequencing was carried out using naive CD4+ T cells sorted from blood. The receptors stem from a woman aged 25 to 39 in good health. Each CDR3 is given with its conserved first and last residue. D genes are given only for firm matches. The listing skips clone size in some rows; elsewhere it reads once, few, many or a size class.

j_call v_call d_call clone_size cdr3_aa cdr3_nt
TRBJ2-2 TRBV29-1 - - CSVYQNTGELFF TGCAGCGTTTACCAGAACACCGGGGAGCTGTTTTTT
TRBJ2-7 TRBV5-1 - - CASSFIDSSYEQYF TGCGCCAGCAGCTTTATCGACAGTTCCTACGAGCAGTACTTC
TRBJ1-6 TRBV5-1 - - CASSLSPDYNSPLHF TGCGCCAGCAGCTTGTCCCCCGACTATAATTCACCCCTCCACTTT
TRBJ1-1 TRBV28 TRBD1 once CASRPGGLGTEAFF TGTGCCAGCAGACCAGGGGGCTTAGGCACTGAAGCTTTCTTT
TRBJ2-1 TRBV11-3 - once CASSLVSSGAYNEQFF TGTGCCAGCAGCTTAGTATCCAGCGGAGCCTACAATGAGCAGTTCTTC
TRBJ2-1 TRBV5-1 TRBD2 - CASSFLAGGRGDEQFF TGCGCCAGCAGCTTTTTAGCGGGAGGGCGAGGGGATGAGCAGTTCTTC
TRBJ2-7 TRBV28 - - CASSLGGSRDEQYF TGTGCCAGCAGTTTGGGTGGGAGTAGAGACGAGCAGTACTTC
TRBJ2-2 TRBV5-1 - - CASSLSSVDTGELFF TGCGCCAGCAGCTTGTCCTCTGTGGACACCGGGGAGCTGTTTTTT
TRBJ2-7 TRBV7-9 - - CASSLAHRGNEQYF TGTGCCAGCAGCTTAGCTCATCGGGGGAACGAGCAGTACTTC
TRBJ1-1 TRBV19 - once CASSIVFQLNTEAFF TGTGCCAGTAGTATAGTGTTCCAGCTGAACACTGAAGCTTTCTTT
TRBJ2-7 TRBV7-8 TRBD1 - CASSLGLQGSFDGEQYF TGTGCCAGCAGCTTAGGATTACAGGGGTCCTTCGACGGCGAGCAGTACTTC
TRBJ1-1 TRBV4-1 - - CASSQASGGRTEAFF TGCGCCAGCAGCCAAGCCAGCGGGGGCCGGACTGAAGCTTTCTTT
TRBJ2-3 TRBV7-8 - once CASSPLALSTDTQYF TGTGCCAGCAGCCCTCTAGCGCTAAGCACAGATACGCAGTATTTT
TRBJ2-7 TRBV2 - - CASRGTYFSYEQYF TGTGCCAGCAGAGGGACCTACTTCTCCTACGAGCAGTACTTC
TRBJ2-3 TRBV7-2 - - CASSLVFRAGTTDTQYF TGTGCCAGCAGCTTAGTTTTTAGGGCGGGGACCACAGATACGCAGTATTTT
TRBJ1-5 TRBV5-1 - - CASSFDSNQPQHF TGCGCCAGCAGCTTCGACTCCAATCAGCCCCAGCATTTT
TRBJ2-5 TRBV5-1 - - CASSLAPTQETQYF TGCGCCAGCAGCTTGGCCCCGACCCAAGAGACCCAGTACTTC
TRBJ2-3 TRBV5-4 - - CASSWRGNAADTQYF TGTGCCAGCAGCTGGAGGGGGAATGCGGCAGATACGCAGTATTTT
TRBJ1-3 TRBV2 - - CASSEGRQSSGNTIYF TGTGCCAGCAGTGAAGGGCGGCAGAGTTCTGGAAACACCATATATTTT
TRBJ2-2 TRBV14 TRBD2 - CASSPALAGGLLSPGELFF TGTGCCAGCAGCCCTGCTCTAGCGGGAGGGCTTCTATCCCCCGGGGAGCTGTTTTTT
TRBJ2-1 TRBV28 - - CASSLEGGSYNEQFF TGTGCCAGCAGTTTAGAGGGGGGATCCTACAATGAGCAGTTCTTC
TRBJ2-1 TRBV7-3 - - CASSFEGKGENEQFF TGTGCCAGCAGCTTCGAAGGGAAGGGTGAGAATGAGCAGTTCTTC
TRBJ1-1 TRBV11-3 - - CASSPNGPNTEAFF TGTGCCAGCAGCCCCAACGGGCCGAACACTGAAGCTTTCTTT
TRBJ2-2 TRBV27 TRBD1 - CASSRRTGVRTGELFF TGTGCCAGCAGTAGGCGGACAGGGGTTCGCACCGGGGAGCTGTTTTTT
TRBJ2-1 TRBV10-3 TRBD1 once CAISRDRLTGDEQFF TGTGCCATCAGTAGGGACAGGCTGACTGGTGATGAGCAGTTCTTC
TRBJ1-2 TRBV6-1 - - CASGRVGYTF TGTGCCAGCGGCAGGGTTGGCTACACCTTC
TRBJ2-1 TRBV7-8 - - CASSSGRDNEQFF TGTGCCAGCAGCTCCGGCAGGGACAATGAGCAGTTCTTC
TRBJ1-2 TRBV19 - - CASRPRDSFYGYTF TGTGCCAGCAGGCCAAGAGATTCATTCTATGGCTACACCTTC
TRBJ2-3 TRBV28 - - CASSLRVWGDTQYF TGTGCCAGCAGTTTACGGGTTTGGGGAGATACGCAGTATTTT
TRBJ2-7 TRBV6-5 TRBD1 - CATGTESYEQYF TGTGCCACCGGGACAGAATCCTACGAGCAGTACTTC
TRBJ1-5 TRBV28 TRBD1 - CASTADGQGVLPQHF TGTGCCAGCACGGCGGATGGACAGGGGGTTCTACCCCAGCATTTT
TRBJ2-7 TRBV7-9 TRBD2 - CASSLASTSGTTYEQYF TGTGCCAGCAGCTTAGCCTCGACTAGCGGGACTACCTACGAGCAGTACTTC
TRBJ1-3 TRBV7-6 TRBD1 - CASSLAPQGAGNTIYF TGTGCCAGCAGCTTAGCCCCCCAGGGGGCTGGAAACACCATATATTTT
TRBJ2-1 TRBV9 TRBD2 - CASSVVGTSVGNEQFF TGTGCCAGCAGCGTAGTCGGGACTAGCGTCGGCAATGAGCAGTTCTTC
TRBJ2-2 TRBV19 - - CASTNTGTGELFF TGTGCCAGTACCAATACGGGGACCGGGGAGCTGTTTTTT
TRBJ1-5 TRBV28 - - CASRGGFNQPQHF TGTGCCAGCAGGGGGGGGTTTAATCAGCCCCAGCATTTT
TRBJ1-4 TRBV27 - - CASRQGEKLFF TGTGCCAGCAGGCAGGGGGAAAAACTGTTTTTT
TRBJ2-7 TRBV6-6 - - CASSSPPQTNHYEQYF TGTGCCAGCAGTTCCCCTCCCCAGACGAACCACTACGAGCAGTACTTC
TRBJ2-7 TRBV5-4 - - CASSETGGYEQYF TGTGCCAGCAGCGAGACCGGTGGGTACGAGCAGTACTTC
TRBJ2-1 TRBV5-1 TRBD2 - CASSKGGTSGSYNEQFF TGCGCCAGCAGCAAAGGAGGGACTAGCGGGAGTTACAATGAGCAGTTCTTC
TRBJ2-7 TRBV4-1 TRBD1 - CASSPHASDRGGEQYF TGCGCCAGCAGCCCTCACGCCAGTGACAGGGGGGGGGAGCAGTACTTC
TRBJ2-2 TRBV11-3 TRBD1 - CASSLRTGFTGELFF TGTGCCAGCAGCCTCCGGACAGGGTTCACCGGGGAGCTGTTTTTT
TRBJ1-2 TRBV29-1 - - CSVVRNNYGYTF TGCAGCGTTGTTCGAAATAACTATGGCTACACCTTC
TRBJ1-1 TRBV4-1 TRBD1 - CASSHPPTGTTEAFF TGCGCCAGCAGCCACCCCCCGACAGGGACCACTGAAGCTTTCTTT
TRBJ1-1 TRBV4-1 TRBD1 - CASSPVPTGAQREAFF TGCGCCAGCAGCCCAGTCCCGACAGGGGCCCAGCGGGAAGCTTTCTTT
TRBJ2-5 TRBV15 TRBD1 once CATSRVGGRETQYF TGTGCCACCAGCAGAGTAGGGGGCCGAGAGACCCAGTACTTC
TRBJ2-4 TRBV29-1 - - CSARLIRVGAKNIQYF TGCAGCGCAAGACTGATCAGGGTGGGAGCCAAAAACATTCAGTACTTC
TRBJ1-4 TRBV7-9 - once CASSFGLPSATNEKLFF TGTGCCAGCAGCTTTGGTCTACCTAGCGCAACTAATGAAAAACTGTTTTTT
TRBJ1-3 TRBV9 - - CASSVGLAANTIYF TGTGCCAGCAGCGTAGGGCTGGCAGCAAACACCATATATTTT
TRBJ2-2 TRBV4-1 TRBD2 - CASSQGVTSGNTGELFF TGCGCCAGCAGCCAAGGAGTGACTAGCGGTAACACCGGGGAGCTGTTTTTT
TRBJ1-3 TRBV28 - - CASSPRGSGNTIYF TGTGCCAGCAGTCCCCGGGGTTCGGGAAACACCATATATTTT
TRBJ1-6 TRBV6-1 - - CASSATQNNSPLHF TGTGCCAGCAGTGCCACTCAGAATAATTCACCCCTCCACTTT
TRBJ2-7 TRBV10-2 - - CASGGIGPTYEQYF TGCGCCAGCGGGGGTATAGGACCAACCTACGAGCAGTACTTC
TRBJ2-7 TRBV11-3 TRBD2 - CASSTHRGSSYEQYF TGTGCCAGCAGCACACATCGCGGGAGCTCCTACGAGCAGTACTTC
TRBJ2-7 TRBV30 - - CAWKAGGDEQYF TGTGCCTGGAAGGCAGGGGGGGACGAGCAGTACTTC